The 2 T cell receptor beta chains below come from one sample, sequenced in a study of T cell repertoires in aging, cancer and after chemotherapy. Peripheral blood genomic DNA, not sorted cells or RNA, was the template. TRB rearrangements spanning V, D and J were amplified using mixed TRB-A/B primers. TCRdb re-called the multiplex PCR reads through MiXCR, storing one row per CDR3 protein. The table records about 3,200 distinct CDR3 sequences, 35% of them present only once. The sequenced sample consisted of blood. Receptors originate from a human donor with a solid tumor.

The CDR3 DNA is TGCAGTGCTAGACCCGGACAGGGATTGTCGGGCTACACCTTC. It codes for CSARPGQGLSGYTF. The chain is built from TRBV20-1 and TRBJ1-2; 8 bases agree with TRBD1. The V gene's germline CDR1 is DFQATT and CDR2 SNEGSKA (reference sequence). Germline trimming cut 2 bases from V and 8 bases from J; bases unmatched to any gene: 10. The CDR3 spans 14 residues.

As DNA, the CDR3 is TGTGCCAGCAGTGACATCGAGCAGTACTTC. This encodes CASSDIEQYF. The chain combines TRBV6-2 or TRBV6-3 with TRBJ2-7; D remains unclear. The germline gives CDR1 MNHEY, CDR2 SVGEGT. The CDR3 has 10 residues. V lost 5 bases and J 6 bases, leaving 5 bases between the germline ends.